What follows are 13 T cell receptor beta chains derived from one specimen sequenced in a study of blood T cell repertoires in COVID-19. TCRdb keeps only in-frame clones here, not all; method: immunoSEQ multiplex PCR. Of roughly 480,000 clones listed, roughly 89% are singletons. Sequences were obtained from peripheral blood. Receptors originate from a young man with COVID-19, enrolled during active disease.

V gene TRBV15 combines with J gene TRBJ2-1; a possible D gene is TRBD2 (6 bases). CDR1 and CDR2 from the germline V gene are LNHNV and YYDKDF (reference sequence). Trimming took off 5 bases at V and 4 bases at J, with 15 bases between the two ends. The CDR3 consists of 15 residues. CDR3 DNA sequence: TGTGCCACCAGCCCCGGCCGGGACTGGTACAATGAGCAGTTCTTC. Its protein product is CATSPGRDWYNEQFF.

The chain joins TRBV12-3 or TRBV12-4 to TRBJ1-1; 8 bases fit TRBD1. The CDR3 totals 13 residues. With V trimmed by 6 bases and J by 1 base, 1 base remained unmatched. CDR3 in amino acids: CASSDRGNTEAFF. The CDR3 DNA is TGTGCCAGCAGCGACAGGGGGAACACTGAAGCTTTCTTT.

The V and J genes are TRBV9 and TRBJ1-2, with TRBD1 matching 7 bases. The CDR3 consists of 13 residues. Per the germline V gene, CDR1 is SGDLS and CDR2 is YYNGEE. V lost 4 bases, J lost 3 bases, and 3 bases stayed unmatched. In nucleotides, the CDR3 is TGTGCCAGCAGCCAAGGGACAGACTATGGCTACACCTTC. This translates into CASSQGTDYGYTF.

This clone came up once. The chain recombines TRBV29-1 with TRBJ2-5; D is ambiguous. Germline CDR1 reads SQVTM; CDR2 reads ANQGSEA. Trimming took off 2 bases at V and 5 bases at J, with 12 bases between the two ends. This CDR3 spans 13 amino acids. CDR3 nucleotides: TGCAGCGTTGAATGGCAGTACACCGAGACCCAGTACTTC. Amino acids: CSVEWQYTETQYF.

V gene TRBV5-1 combines with J gene TRBJ2-2; 8 bases agree with TRBD2. The V gene end was trimmed by 4 bases and the J gene end by 7 bases; junction bases not matched to a gene: 6. Germline CDR1 reads SGHRS; CDR2 reads YFSETQ. The CDR3 extends over 14 amino acids. In nucleotides, the CDR3 is TGCGCCAGCAGCAAGCGGGAGCAGGGCGGGGAGCTGTTTTTT. Its translation is CASSKREQGGELFF.

This chain uses TRBV4-2 with TRBJ2-3; perhaps TRBD2 as D (5 bases). The CDR3 totals 18 residues. Trimming stripped 2 bases from V and 1 base from J, with 19 bases between. The germline V gene encodes CDR1 LGHNA and CDR2 YNFKEQ. In nucleotides, the CDR3 is TGTGCCAGCAGCCAACTCCCTTTTAGCGAAACCCGCACAGATACGCAGTATTTT. As protein: CASSQLPFSETRTDTQYF.

The table lists this clone with a few counts. The rearrangement uses TRBV12-5 and TRBJ1-4, with 9 bases aligning to TRBD1. Germline lookup yields CDR1 LGHNT and CDR2 FRNRAP. Trimming at V came to 10 bases and at J to 7 bases, leaving 19 bases not matched to a gene. CDR3 size: 17 residues. The CDR3 here is CATHRHFPGTGSEKLFF. For the CDR3, the DNA is TGTGCTACTCACCGCCACTTTCCCGGGACAGGGAGTGAAAAACTGTTTTTT.

This clone came up once. The J gene is TRBJ2-2, the V gene TRBV10-2; 9 bases line up with TRBD2. Trimming cost V 6 bases and J 9 bases; bases outside gene matches: 5. CDR3 length: 13 amino acids. The V gene's germline CDR1 is WSHSY and CDR2 SAAADI. The CDR3: CASSGLAGRELFF. In nucleotides, the CDR3 is TGCGCCAGCAGCGGGCTAGCGGGAAGGGAGCTGTTTTTT.

As to this clone: Given a much more abundant clone one base away, this may be a read error. The chain is built from TRBV27 and TRBJ2-5; 7 nucleotides align to TRBD1. The V gene's germline CDR1 is MNHEY and CDR2 SMNVEV (reference sequence). This CDR3 has 13 residues. With V trimmed by 5 bases and J by 4 bases, 4 bases remained unmatched. The CDR3 sequence is CASSEYRGETQYF. The CDR3 DNA follows: TGTGCCAGCAGTGAATACAGGGGAGAGACCCAGTACTTC.

The gene calls are TRBV19 and TRBJ2-5; perhaps TRBD1 as D (5 bases). Between the trimmed V and J ends, which lost 5 bases and 8 bases, there was a span of 18 bases. This CDR3 is built from 14 residues. Germline assignment: CDR1 LNHDA and CDR2 SQIVND (reference sequence). The CDR3 loop is CASSESTVKSTQYF. CDR3 DNA sequence: TGTGCCAGTAGTGAATCGACAGTCAAAAGCACCCAGTACTTC.

This clone was observed a few times. The chain carries TRBV6-2 or TRBV6-3 and TRBJ2-1; the match to TRBD2 covers 9 bases. The CDR3 sequence is 15 residues long. Germline lookup yields CDR1 MNHEY and CDR2 SVGEGT. V trimming: 6 bases; J trimming: 9 bases; junction bases outside the gene matches: 12. The CDR3 spells CASSPSGEGYGEQFF. The CDR3 nucleotides are TGTGCCAGCAGCCCTAGCGGGGAAGGCTACGGTGAGCAGTTCTTC.

J is TRBJ2-7 and V is TRBV7-9; 7 nucleotides agree with TRBD2. CDR3 length equals 14 residues. The V gene's germline CDR1 is SEHNR and CDR2 FQNEAQ (reference sequence). V was clipped by 5 bases and J by 3 bases; unmatched bases: 7. The CDR3 sequence: CASSPGGRHYEQYF. As DNA, the CDR3 is TGTGCCAGCAGCCCGGGGGGTCGGCACTACGAGCAGTACTTC.

The genes are TRBV5-1 and TRBJ2-1; D perhaps matches TRBD1 (6 bases). Germline V gene lookup returns CDR1 SGHRS and CDR2 YFSETQ. V was trimmed by 4 bases and J by 9 bases, leaving 17 bases between them. The CDR3 consists of 14 residues. CDR3 loop: CASSPAQGGREQFF. CDR3 DNA sequence: TGCGCCAGCAGCCCCGCTCAAGGGGGTCGTGAGCAGTTCTTC.